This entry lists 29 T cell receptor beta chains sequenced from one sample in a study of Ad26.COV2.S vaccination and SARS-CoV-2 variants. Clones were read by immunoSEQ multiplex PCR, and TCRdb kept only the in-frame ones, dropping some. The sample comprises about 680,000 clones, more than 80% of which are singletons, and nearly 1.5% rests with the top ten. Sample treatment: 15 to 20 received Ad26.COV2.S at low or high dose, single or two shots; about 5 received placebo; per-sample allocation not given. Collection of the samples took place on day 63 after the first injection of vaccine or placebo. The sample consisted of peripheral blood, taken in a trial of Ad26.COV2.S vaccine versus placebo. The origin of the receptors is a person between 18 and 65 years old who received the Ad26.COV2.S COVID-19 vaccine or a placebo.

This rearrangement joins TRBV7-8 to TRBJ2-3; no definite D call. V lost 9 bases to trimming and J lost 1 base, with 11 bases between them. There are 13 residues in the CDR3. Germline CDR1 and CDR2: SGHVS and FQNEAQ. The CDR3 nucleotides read TGTGCCAGTGGGGTCAGAGGCACAGATACGCAGTATTTT. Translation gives CASGVRGTDTQYF.

The CDR3 coding sequence is TGTGCCATCAGTGACGTGGGGGGGCAGGGAGATACGCAGTATTTT. Translation gives CAISDVGGQGDTQYF. The V call is TRBV10-3, the J call TRBJ2-3, with TRBD2 as a possible D gene (7 bases). The germline V gene encodes CDR1 ENHRY and CDR2 SYGVKD. The germline V and J ends were trimmed by 3 bases and 5 bases, with 15 bases remaining between them. The CDR3 has 15 residues.

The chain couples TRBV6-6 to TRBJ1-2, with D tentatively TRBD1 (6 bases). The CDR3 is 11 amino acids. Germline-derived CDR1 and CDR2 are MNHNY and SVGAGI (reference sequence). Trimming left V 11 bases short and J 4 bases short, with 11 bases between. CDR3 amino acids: CAAQGSYGYTF. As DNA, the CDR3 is TGTGCCGCGCAGGGGTCCTATGGCTACACCTTC.

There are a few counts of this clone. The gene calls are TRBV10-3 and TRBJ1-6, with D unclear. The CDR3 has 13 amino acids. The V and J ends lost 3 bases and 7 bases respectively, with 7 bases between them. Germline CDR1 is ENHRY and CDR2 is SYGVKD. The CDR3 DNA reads TGTGCCATCAGTGAAGGGAACAATTCACCCCTCCACTTT. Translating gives CAISEGNNSPLHF.

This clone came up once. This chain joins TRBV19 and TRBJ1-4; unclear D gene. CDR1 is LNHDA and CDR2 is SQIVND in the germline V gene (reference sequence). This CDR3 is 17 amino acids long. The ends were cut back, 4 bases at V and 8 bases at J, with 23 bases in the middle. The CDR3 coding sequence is TGTGCCAGTAGTAACCCGACCCGGGCCCTACTGAGGGAAAAACTGTTTTTT. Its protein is CASSNPTRALLREKLFF.

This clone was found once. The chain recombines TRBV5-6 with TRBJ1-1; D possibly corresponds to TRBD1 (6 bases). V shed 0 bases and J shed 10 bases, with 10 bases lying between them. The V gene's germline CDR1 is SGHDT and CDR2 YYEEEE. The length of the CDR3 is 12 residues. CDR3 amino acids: CASSLGAGVAFF. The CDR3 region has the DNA TGTGCCAGCAGCTTGGGGGCAGGGGTAGCTTTCTTT.

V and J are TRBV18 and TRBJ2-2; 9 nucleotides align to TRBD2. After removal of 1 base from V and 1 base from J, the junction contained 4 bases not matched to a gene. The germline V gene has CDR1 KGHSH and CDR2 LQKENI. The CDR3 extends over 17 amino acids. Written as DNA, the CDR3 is TGTGCCAGCTCACCACGGTCTAGCGGGGAGAACACCGGGGAGCTGTTTTTT. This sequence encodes CASSPRSSGENTGELFF.

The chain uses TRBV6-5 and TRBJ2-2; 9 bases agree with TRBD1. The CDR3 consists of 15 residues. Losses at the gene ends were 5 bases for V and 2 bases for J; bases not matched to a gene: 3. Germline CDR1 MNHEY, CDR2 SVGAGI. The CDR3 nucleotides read TGTGCCAGCAGTCCGGACAGGGGCAACACCGGGGAGCTGTTTTTT. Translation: CASSPDRGNTGELFF.

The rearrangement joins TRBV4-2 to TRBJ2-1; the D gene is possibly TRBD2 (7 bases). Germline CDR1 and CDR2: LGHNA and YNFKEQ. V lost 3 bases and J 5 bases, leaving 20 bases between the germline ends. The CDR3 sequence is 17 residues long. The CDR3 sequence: CASSHRRGGGGDNEQFF. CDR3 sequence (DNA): TGTGCCAGCAGCCACAGGAGGGGCGGAGGGGGGGACAATGAGCAGTTCTTC.

CDR3 DNA sequence: TGTGCCAGCTCAGAAGGACAGGGAAGATATCAGCCCCAGCATTTT. Translation: CASSEGQGRYQPQHF. This chain connects TRBV18 to TRBJ1-5; 8 nucleotides match TRBD1. This CDR3 has 15 residues. V lost 5 bases and J lost 5; bases outside the gene matches: 8. Germline CDR1 and CDR2: KGHSH and LQKENI.

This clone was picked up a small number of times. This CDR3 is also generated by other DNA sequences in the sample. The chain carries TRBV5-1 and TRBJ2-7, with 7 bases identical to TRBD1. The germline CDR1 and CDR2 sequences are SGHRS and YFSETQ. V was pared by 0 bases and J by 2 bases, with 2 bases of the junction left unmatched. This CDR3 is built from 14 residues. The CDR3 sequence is CASSLGGTAYEQYF. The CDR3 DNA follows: TGCGCCAGCAGCTTGGGTGGGACAGCCTACGAGCAGTACTTC. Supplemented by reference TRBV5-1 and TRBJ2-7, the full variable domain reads KAGVTQTPRYLIKTRGQQVTLSCSPISGHRSVSWYQQTPGQGLQFLFEYFSETQRNKGNFPGRFSGRQFSNSRSEMNVSTLELGDSALYLCASSLGGTAYEQYFGPGTRLTVT.

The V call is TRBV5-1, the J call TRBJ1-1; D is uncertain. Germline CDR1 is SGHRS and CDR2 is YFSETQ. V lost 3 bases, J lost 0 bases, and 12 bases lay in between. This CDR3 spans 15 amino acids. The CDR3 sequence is CASSSEGDMNTEAFF. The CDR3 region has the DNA TGCGCCAGCAGCTCCGAGGGAGATATGAACACTGAAGCTTTCTTT.

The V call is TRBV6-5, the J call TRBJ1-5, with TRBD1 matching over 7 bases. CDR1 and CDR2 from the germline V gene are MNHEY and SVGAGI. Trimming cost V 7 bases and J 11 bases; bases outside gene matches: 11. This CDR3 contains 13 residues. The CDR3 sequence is CASKTGAPRTQHF. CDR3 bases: TGTGCCAGCAAAACAGGGGCCCCTAGGACCCAGCATTTT.

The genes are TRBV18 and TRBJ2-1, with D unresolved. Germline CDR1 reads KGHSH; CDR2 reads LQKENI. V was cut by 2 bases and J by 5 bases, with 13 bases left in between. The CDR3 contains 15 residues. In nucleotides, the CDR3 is TGTGCCAGCTCACCAGTGGGAAGTGCGCACAATGAGCAGTTCTTC. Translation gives CASSPVGSAHNEQFF.

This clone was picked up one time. CDR3 in amino acids: CATSDSGQGKTQYF. The CDR3 DNA reads TGTGCCACCAGTGATTCTGGACAGGGGAAGACCCAGTACTTC. This chain joins TRBV24-1 and TRBJ2-5; TRBD1 aligns across 9 bases. This CDR3 has 14 residues. With V trimmed by 2 bases and J by 6 bases, 3 bases remained unmatched. Germline CDR1 is KGHDR and CDR2 is SFDVKD.

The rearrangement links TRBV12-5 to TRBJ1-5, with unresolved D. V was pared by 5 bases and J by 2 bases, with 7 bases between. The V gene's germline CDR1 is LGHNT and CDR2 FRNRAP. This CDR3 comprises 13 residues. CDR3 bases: TGTGCTAGTGGTCCCCCGGGCAATCAGCCCCAGCATTTT. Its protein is CASGPPGNQPQHF.

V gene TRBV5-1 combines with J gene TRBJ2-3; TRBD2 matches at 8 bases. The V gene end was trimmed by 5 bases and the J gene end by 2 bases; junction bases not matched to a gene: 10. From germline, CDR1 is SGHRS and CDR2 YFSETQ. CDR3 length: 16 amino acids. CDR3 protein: CASSFYSGALTDTQYF. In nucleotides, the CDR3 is TGCGCCAGCAGTTTCTATAGCGGGGCACTCACAGATACGCAGTATTTT.

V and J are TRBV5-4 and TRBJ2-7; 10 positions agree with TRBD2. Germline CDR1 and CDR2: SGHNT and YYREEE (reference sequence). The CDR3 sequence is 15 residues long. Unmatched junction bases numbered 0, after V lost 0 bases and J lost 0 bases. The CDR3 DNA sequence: TGTGCCAGCAGCTTGGCTAGCGGGGGCTCCTACGAGCAGTACTTC. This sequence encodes CASSLASGGSYEQYF.

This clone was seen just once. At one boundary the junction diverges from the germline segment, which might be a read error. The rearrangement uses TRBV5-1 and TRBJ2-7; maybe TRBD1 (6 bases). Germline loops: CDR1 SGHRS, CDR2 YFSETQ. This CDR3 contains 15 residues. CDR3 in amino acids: CASSLGLGAEYEQYF. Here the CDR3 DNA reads TGCGCCAGCAGTTTGGGCCTGGGGGCCGAGTACGAGCAGTACTTC.

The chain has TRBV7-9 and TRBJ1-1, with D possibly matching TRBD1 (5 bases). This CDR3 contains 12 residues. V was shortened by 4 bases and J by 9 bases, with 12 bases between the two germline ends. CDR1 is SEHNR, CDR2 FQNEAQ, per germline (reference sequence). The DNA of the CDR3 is TGTGCCAGCAGCTCAGGGACGGCGAAAGCTTTCTTT. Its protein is CASSSGTAKAFF.

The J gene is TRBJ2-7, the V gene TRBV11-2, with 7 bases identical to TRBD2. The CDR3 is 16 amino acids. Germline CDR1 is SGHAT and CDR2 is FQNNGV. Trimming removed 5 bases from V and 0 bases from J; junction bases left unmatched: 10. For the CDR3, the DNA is TGTGCCAGCAGCCCTGACGGGGGGTTTAGCTCCTACGAGCAGTACTTC. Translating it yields CASSPDGGFSSYEQYF.

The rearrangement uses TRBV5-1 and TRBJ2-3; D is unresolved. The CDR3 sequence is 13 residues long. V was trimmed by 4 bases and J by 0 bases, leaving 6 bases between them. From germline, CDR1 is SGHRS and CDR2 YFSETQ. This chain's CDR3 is CASSKRSTDTQYF. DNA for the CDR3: TGCGCCAGCAGCAAAAGGAGCACAGATACGCAGTATTTT.

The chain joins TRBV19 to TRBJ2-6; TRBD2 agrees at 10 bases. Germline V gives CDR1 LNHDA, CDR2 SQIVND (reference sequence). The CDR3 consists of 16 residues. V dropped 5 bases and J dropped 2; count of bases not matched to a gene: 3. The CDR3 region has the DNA TGTGCCAGTAGTCTAGCGGGAGCAGCTGGGGCCAACGTCCTGACTTTC. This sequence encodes CASSLAGAAGANVLTF.

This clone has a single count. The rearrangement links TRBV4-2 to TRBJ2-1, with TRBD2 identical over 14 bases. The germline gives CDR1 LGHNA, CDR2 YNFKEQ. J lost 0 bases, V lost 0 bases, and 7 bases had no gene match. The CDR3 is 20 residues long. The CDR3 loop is CASSQDGTSGGTFSYNEQFF. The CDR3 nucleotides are TGTGCCAGCAGCCAAGATGGGACTAGCGGGGGAACCTTCTCCTACAATGAGCAGTTCTTC.

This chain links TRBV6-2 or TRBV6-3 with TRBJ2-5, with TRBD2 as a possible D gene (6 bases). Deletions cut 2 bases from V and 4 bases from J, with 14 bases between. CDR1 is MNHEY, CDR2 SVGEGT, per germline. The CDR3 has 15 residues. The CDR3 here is CASSYVLASGETQYF. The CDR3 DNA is TGTGCCAGCAGTTACGTCCTAGCGTCAGGAGAGACCCAGTACTTC.

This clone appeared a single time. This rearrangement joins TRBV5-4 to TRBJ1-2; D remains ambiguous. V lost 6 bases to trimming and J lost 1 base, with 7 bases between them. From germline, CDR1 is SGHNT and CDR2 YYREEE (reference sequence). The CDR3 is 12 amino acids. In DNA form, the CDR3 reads TGTGCCAGCACTTCGGGTAACTATGGCTACACCTTC. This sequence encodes CASTSGNYGYTF. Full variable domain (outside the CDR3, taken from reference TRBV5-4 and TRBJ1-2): ETGVTQSPTHLIKTRGQQVTLRCSSQSGHNTVSWYQQALGQGPQFIFQYYREEENGRGNFPPRFSGLQFPNYSSELNVNALELDDSALYLCASTSGNYGYTFGSGTRLTVV.

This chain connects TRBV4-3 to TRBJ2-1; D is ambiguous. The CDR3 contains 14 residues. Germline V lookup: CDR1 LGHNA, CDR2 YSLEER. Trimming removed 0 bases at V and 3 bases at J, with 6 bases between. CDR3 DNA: TGCGCCAGCAGCCAAGAAGTTCTCTACAATGAGCAGTTCTTC. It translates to CASSQEVLYNEQFF.

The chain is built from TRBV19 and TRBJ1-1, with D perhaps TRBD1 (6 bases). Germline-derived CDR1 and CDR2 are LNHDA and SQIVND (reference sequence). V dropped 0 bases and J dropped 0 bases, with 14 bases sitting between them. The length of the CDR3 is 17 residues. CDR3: CASSIDLRGALNTEAFF. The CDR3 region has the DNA TGTGCCAGTAGTATAGATCTAAGGGGGGCCTTGAACACTGAAGCTTTCTTT.

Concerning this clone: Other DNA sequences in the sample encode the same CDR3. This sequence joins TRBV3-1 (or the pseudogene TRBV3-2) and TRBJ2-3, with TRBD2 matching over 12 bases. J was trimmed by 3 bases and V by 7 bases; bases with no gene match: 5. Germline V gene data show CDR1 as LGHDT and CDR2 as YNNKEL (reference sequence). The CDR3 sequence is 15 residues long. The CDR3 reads CASKPSGRVTDTQYF. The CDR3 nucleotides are TGTGCCAGCAAGCCTAGCGGGAGGGTGACAGATACGCAGTATTTT.